A selection of T cell receptor beta chains follows, all from one sample in a study of cytomegalovirus exposure and HLA in healthy donors. Clones were read by immunoSEQ multiplex PCR, and TCRdb kept only the in-frame ones, dropping some. The sample holds 100,000 to 150,000 clones, over 60% seen once. Sequenced sample: PBMCs. The receptors stem from a man aged 55 to 70 in good health and CMV-seropositive. CDR3s include the opening cysteine and the closing phenylalanine or tryptophan. D genes are given only for firm matches. Clone sizes are given selectively: once, few, many, or a class where the clone is expanded.

d_call j_call v_call clone_size cdr3_nt cdr3_aa
- TRBJ2-7 TRBV4-1 - TGCGCCAGCAGCCCACAACAGACACCCTACGAGCAGTACTTC CASSPQQTPYEQYF
- TRBJ2-7 TRBV28 - TGTGCCAGCAGTTGGTCCGGGAGAGCCTACGAGCAGTACTTC CASSWSGRAYEQYF
TRBD1 TRBJ2-5 TRBV5-8 few TGTGCCAGCAGCCCCAGGACAGGGGAGCAAGAGACCCAGTACTTC CASSPRTGEQETQYF
- TRBJ1-3 TRBV6-5 - TGTGCCAGCAGACAGGACCCCGTTGGAAACACCATATATTTT CASRQDPVGNTIYF
TRBD1 TRBJ1-6 TRBV5-1 few TGCGCCAGCAGCCCAGTCCCGGGACAGGGTGAGAATTCACCCCTCCACTTT CASSPVPGQGENSPLHF
TRBD1 TRBJ1-2 TRBV9 - TGTGCCAGCAGCAAGGGACAGAACTATGGCTACACCTTC CASSKGQNYGYTF
- TRBJ2-7 TRBV27 - TGTGTCAGCAGTTTGATCCGGGCGGGCGAGCAGTACTTC CVSSLIRAGEQYF
- TRBJ2-2 TRBV6-1 few TGTGCCAGCAGTCAAATCACCGGGGAGCTGTTTTTT CASSQITGELFF
- TRBJ1-2 TRBV27 - TGTGCCAGCAGCTCCGGGCCCTTAGTGAAGGCGGGCGACTATGGCTACACCTTC CASSSGPLVKAGDYGYTF
- TRBJ1-2 TRBV2 - TGTGCCAGCAGCCAAGATGGCGGGAGAACTAGTTATGGCTACACCTTC CASSQDGGRTSYGYTF
- TRBJ1-5 TRBV4-1 few TGCGCCAGCAGCCTTTCGGAGGGTCAGCCCCAGCATTTT CASSLSEGQPQHF
- TRBJ2-3 TRBV4-2 - TGTGCCAGCAGCCAAGAAAAATGGCTGACAGATACGCAGTATTTT CASSQEKWLTDTQYF
- TRBJ1-1 TRBV4-1 many TGCGCCAGCAGCATTCGGGGACACCTTAACACTGAAGCTTTCTTT CASSIRGHLNTEAFF
TRBD1 TRBJ1-4 TRBV6-1 - TGTGCCAGCAGTTTGGACAGGGATGAAAAACTGTTTTTT CASSLDRDEKLFF
- TRBJ2-7 TRBV5-1 - TGCGCCAGCAGCTTCGAATCTACGATGGAGCAGTACTTC CASSFESTMEQYF
TRBD1 TRBJ1-1 TRBV6-5 - TGTGCCAGCAGTTCCTGGACAGGGAGGGACACTGAAGCTTTCTTT CASSSWTGRDTEAFF
- TRBJ2-1 TRBV2 - TGTGCCAGCAAGGAGGTGGGCTCCTACAATGAGCAGTTCTTC CASKEVGSYNEQFF
- TRBJ1-2 TRBV6-6 - TGTGCCAGCAGTTACATCGTGCGCTATGGCTACACCTTC CASSYIVRYGYTF
TRBD1 TRBJ1-2 TRBV28 few TGTGCCAGCAGTGAACCGGGGACAGGGGGCTCCCTCACAGGGGGCTACACCTTC CASSEPGTGGSLTGGYTF
TRBD2 TRBJ2-3 TRBV7-9 - TGTGCCAGCAGCTGGAGGACTAGTTTAGCAGATACGCAGTATTTT CASSWRTSLADTQYF
- TRBJ1-5 TRBV4-1 - TGCGCCAGCAGCCAAGAGAGGGGGCAGCCCCAGCATTTT CASSQERGQPQHF
TRBD2 TRBJ2-5 TRBV9 - TGTGCCAGCAGCCCCACTAGCGGGGGGCCTGGAGAGACCCAGTACTTC CASSPTSGGPGETQYF
- TRBJ1-2 TRBV30 - TGTGCCTGGAGAAAACAGAGAATTAACTATGGCTACACCTTC CAWRKQRINYGYTF
TRBD2 TRBJ2-2 TRBV13 - TGTGCCAGCAGCTCTAGCGGGGGGGCCGGCGGGGAGCTGTTTTTT CASSSSGGAGGELFF
- TRBJ2-3 TRBV5-1 few TGCGCCAGCAGACCTGGACAGTCGATTAGCACAGATACGCAGTATTTT CASRPGQSISTDTQYF
- TRBJ1-2 TRBV5-1 - TGCGCCAGCAGCCCGGGGGGAGAGGGAGGCTACACCTTC CASSPGGEGGYTF
- TRBJ1-5 TRBV30 - TGTGCCTGGAGTATCGAGGGAAATCAGCCCCAGCATTTT CAWSIEGNQPQHF
- TRBJ2-5 TRBV15 few TGTGCCACCAGCAGGAAGACGGGGTACCAAGAGACCCAGTACTTC CATSRKTGYQETQYF
TRBD1 TRBJ2-2 TRBV6-5 - TGTGCCAGCAGAAAAGGACAGGGGCCCGGGGAGCTGTTTTTT CASRKGQGPGELFF
- TRBJ2-1 TRBV30 - TGTGCCTGGAGTGTTGGGCGCAATGAGCAGTTCTTC CAWSVGRNEQFF
- TRBJ1-5 TRBV21-1 once TGTGCCAGCAGCAAAGGGGCCGATGCACCCCAGCATTTT CASSKGADAPQHF
TRBD1 TRBJ2-7 TRBV2 - TGTGCCAGCAGCCGGGACAGCTCCTACGAGCAGTACTTC CASSRDSSYEQYF
TRBD1 TRBJ2-2 TRBV7-2 - TGTGCCAGCAGTCCAACAGGGGGCGCACACGGGGAGCTGTTTTTT CASSPTGGAHGELFF
- TRBJ1-5 TRBV11-2 - TGTGCCAGCAGCTTTACGGGCAATCAGCCCCAGCATTTT CASSFTGNQPQHF
- TRBJ1-1 TRBV25-1 - TGTGCCAGCAGAAAGTTTTCAGGGAACACTGAAGCTTTCTTT CASRKFSGNTEAFF
- TRBJ1-5 TRBV27 - TGTGCCAGCAGTTCCCCTCCGGAGCAGCCCCAGCATTTT CASSSPPEQPQHF
TRBD2 TRBJ2-7 TRBV15 once TGTGCCACCAGCAGAGAGCGGGGACTAGCGGGGTACGAGCAGTACTTC CATSRERGLAGYEQYF
TRBD1 TRBJ2-7 TRBV2 - TGTGCCAGCAGTTCCGACAGGGAGCTCTACGAGCAGTACTTC CASSSDRELYEQYF
- TRBJ1-1 TRBV2 - TGTGCCAGCCAAGAACAGGGCTTTGAAGCTTTCTTT CASQEQGFEAFF
- TRBJ2-7 TRBV5-1 - TGCGCCAGCAGCTTGTTGGGGGGCGGGGGCTCCTACGAGCAGTACTTC CASSLLGGGGSYEQYF
- TRBJ2-2 TRBV7-3 - TGTGCCAGCAGCTCCACAGGGCATCGGAACACCGGGGAGCTGTTTTTT CASSSTGHRNTGELFF
- TRBJ2-3 TRBV2 - TGTGCCAGCAGGGAGGGCGCTACGCAGTATTTT CASREGATQYF
TRBD2 TRBJ2-2 TRBV5-1 - TGCGCCAGCAGCTTGAGCCTAGCGGGGGGGCCTATCGACACCGGGGAGCTGTTTTTT CASSLSLAGGPIDTGELFF
TRBD2 TRBJ2-3 TRBV11-2 few TGTGCCAGCAGCTTAACAGCGGGGGCAGATACGCAGTATTTT CASSLTAGADTQYF
TRBD1 TRBJ1-1 TRBV29-1 - TGCAGCGCCGGGTGGACAGGGATTGGTGAAGCTTTCTTT CSAGWTGIGEAFF
TRBD1 TRBJ1-2 TRBV6-1 - TGTGCCAGTCCAACAACGGGACAGGGGGTAGGGGGCTACACCTTC CASPTTGQGVGGYTF
TRBD2 TRBJ2-1 TRBV10-2 - TGCGCCAGCAGTGGAGGCGGGGGATATGAGCAGTTCTTC CASSGGGGYEQFF
- TRBJ1-2 TRBV7-9 - TGTGCCAGCAGCTTAGAGAGTAACTATGGCTACACCTTC CASSLESNYGYTF
- TRBJ1-5 TRBV6-5 - TGTGCCAGCGGCCCACGGGCAGGGGCCCAGCATTTT CASGPRAGAQHF
- TRBJ1-2 TRBV5-1 - TGCGCCAGCAGCCCAGACCCAGGGGACTATGGCTACACCTTC CASSPDPGDYGYTF
- TRBJ1-6 TRBV21-1 - TGTGCCAGCAGAAACGACTGGGGACAGGGAGAACATTCACCCCTCCACTTT CASRNDWGQGEHSPLHF
TRBD1 TRBJ2-7 TRBV28 - TGTGCCAGCAGTATCGACAGGGGAGCCTACGAGCAGTACTTC CASSIDRGAYEQYF
- TRBJ2-7 TRBV6-5 - TGTGCCAGCAGCCGGGGGGCAAACTACGAGCAGTACTTC CASSRGANYEQYF
TRBD1 TRBJ1-5 TRBV5-8 - TGTGCCAGCAGCTTGGAAGATGTCAGGGGGATCGCGAGCAATCAGCCCCAGCATTTT CASSLEDVRGIASNQPQHF
- TRBJ2-7 TRBV28 - TGTGCCAGCAGCCTGACAGGCCCCCCCTACGAGCAGTACTTC CASSLTGPPYEQYF
- TRBJ1-1 TRBV19 - TGTGCCAGTAGTGCCTTTAGAGGGAACACTGAAGCTTTCTTT CASSAFRGNTEAFF